The clone carrying this T cell receptor (beta chain) was picked up one time. The antigen is not known. Subsequent to 10 days of culture, CD4+ T cells were isolated. Participants were given two doses of BNT162b2 or mRNA-1273 vaccine. The CDR3 totals 14 residues. Germline assignment: CDR1 SGHRS and CDR2 YFSETQ. Trimming pared 1 base from V and 5 bases from J, leaving 13 bases between. These data belong to a study of vaccination effects on CD4 cells after COVID-19. Measured with immunoSEQ multiplex PCR; TCRdb has only the in-frame clones, and not every one. Of approximately 57,000 clones listed, about 78% are singletons.

This TCR derives from a human donor who received a COVID-19 vaccine. The sequences come from CD4+ T cells from PBMCs cultured without peptide, collected after COVID-19 vaccination. This chain joins TRBV5-1 and TRBJ2-7; tentatively, D is TRBD1 or TRBD2 (5 bases each). CDR3 coding DNA: TGCGCCAGCAGCTTGCGGGGCCCGGTCGACGAGCAGTACTTC. It specifies CASSLRGPVDEQYF.